This is a list of T cell receptor beta chains from one sample in a study of blood T cell repertoires in COVID-19. Assay: immunoSEQ multiplex PCR; the TCRdb copy retains only in-frame clones and omits some. This sample has 50,000 or so clones, with more than 75% found just once. Source material: peripheral blood. The receptor set was obtained from a man between 70 and 80 years old with acute or convalescent COVID-19. Both conserved end residues are part of each CDR3.

V	J	CDR3
TRBV27	TRBJ1-2	CASSLAGGTGYTF
TRBV5-1	TRBJ1-2	CASSPQQTGANYGYTF
TRBV28	TRBJ1-1	CASSLTRGRLGTEAFF
TRBV6-1	TRBJ1-6	CASSAGGQSSYNSPLHF
TRBV24-1	TRBJ1-2	CATSDFPQGIDGYTF
TRBV28	TRBJ1-1	CASSLLRGNTEAFF
TRBV5-1	TRBJ2-3	CASSLNRPGTDTQYF
TRBV7-3	TRBJ1-1	CASSPQGNTEAFF
TRBV18	TRBJ2-1	CASSLAGSHNEQFF
TRBV9	TRBJ2-7	CASSVDHGSYEQYF
TRBV7-6	TRBJ2-2	CASSLGGTGVRTGELFF
TRBV4-2	TRBJ2-7	CASSQAYRQGGTYEQYF
TRBV7-9	TRBJ1-1	CASSWGQGANSAFF
TRBV14	TRBJ1-2	CASSLQGAYGYTF
TRBV6-5	TRBJ2-7	CASSPGQIYEQYF
TRBV7-2	TRBJ2-1	CASSLVVEQFF
TRBV11-3	TRBJ2-1	CASSARQGSYNEQFF
TRBV28	TRBJ1-1	CAVGQGAANTEAFF
TRBV4-3	TRBJ2-2	CASSQRADRLNTGELFF
TRBV29-1	TRBJ2-1	CSGYRDFNNEQFF
TRBV7-3	TRBJ2-4	CASSLTPGRPNIQYF
TRBV27	TRBJ2-7	CASKGQGRPYEQYF
TRBV19	TRBJ2-1	CASSNTWQGYNEQFF
TRBV25-1	TRBJ1-2	CASSEFGLGYTF
TRBV28	TRBJ1-5	CASRPTRGSLYQPQHF
TRBV11-3	TRBJ2-1	CASSLGAAADNEQFF
TRBV7-2	TRBJ2-7	CASSLVTSGYEQYF
TRBV20-1	TRBJ2-1	CSARTTTGQFF
TRBV30	TRBJ1-3	CAALAGTNGNTIYF
TRBV7-2	TRBJ1-1	CASSLDRGRTEAFF
TRBV2	TRBJ2-7	CASSKRSSYEQYF
TRBV25-1	TRBJ1-1	CATRPRAGAEAFF